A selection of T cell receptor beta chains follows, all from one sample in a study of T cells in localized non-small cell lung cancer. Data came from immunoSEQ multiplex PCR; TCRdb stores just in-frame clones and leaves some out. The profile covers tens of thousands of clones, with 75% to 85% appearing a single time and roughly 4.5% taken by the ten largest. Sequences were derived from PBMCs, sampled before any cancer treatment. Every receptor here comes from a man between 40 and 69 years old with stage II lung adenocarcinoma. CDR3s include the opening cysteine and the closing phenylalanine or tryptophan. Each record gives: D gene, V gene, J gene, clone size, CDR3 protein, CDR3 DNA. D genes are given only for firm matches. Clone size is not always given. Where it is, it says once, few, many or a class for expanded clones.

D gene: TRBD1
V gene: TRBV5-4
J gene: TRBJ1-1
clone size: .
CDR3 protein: CASSFGTGAVNTEAFF
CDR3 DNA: TGTGCCAGCAGCTTCGGGACAGGGGCCGTGAACACTGAAGCTTTCTTT

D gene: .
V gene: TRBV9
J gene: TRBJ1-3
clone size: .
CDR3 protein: CASSVGTSGNTIYF
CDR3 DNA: TGTGCCAGCAGCGTGGGAACCTCTGGAAACACCATATATTTT

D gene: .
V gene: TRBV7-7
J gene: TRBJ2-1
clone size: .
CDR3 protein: CASSLTGSNEQFF
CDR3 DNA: TGTGCTAGCAGCTTAACCGGAAGCAATGAGCAGTTCTTC

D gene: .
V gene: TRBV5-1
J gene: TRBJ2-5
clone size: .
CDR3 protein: CASTEWGDSGETQYF
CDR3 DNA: TGCGCCAGCACCGAGTGGGGGGACTCGGGGGAGACCCAGTACTTC

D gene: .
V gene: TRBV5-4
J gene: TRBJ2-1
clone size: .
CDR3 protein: CASSGGNSLSYNEQFF
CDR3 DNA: TGTGCCAGCAGCGGAGGAAACAGTCTCTCCTACAATGAGCAGTTCTTC

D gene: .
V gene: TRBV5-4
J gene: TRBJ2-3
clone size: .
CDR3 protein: CASSLAGWGTDTQYF
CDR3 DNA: TGTGCCAGCAGCTTGGCGGGGTGGGGCACAGATACGCAGTATTTT

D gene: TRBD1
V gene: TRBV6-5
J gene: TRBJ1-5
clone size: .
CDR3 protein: CASRTGATNQPQHF
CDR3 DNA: TGTGCCAGTCGGACAGGGGCCACCAATCAGCCCCAGCATTTT

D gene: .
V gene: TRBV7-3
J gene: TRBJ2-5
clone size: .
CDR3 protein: CASSLGLGNQETQYF
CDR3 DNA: TGTGCCAGCAGCTTAGGTCTGGGGAACCAAGAGACCCAGTACTTC

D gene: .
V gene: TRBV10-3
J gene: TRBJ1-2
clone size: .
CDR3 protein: CAISEGGPGGRGYTF
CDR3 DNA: TGTGCCATCAGTGAGGGTGGGCCAGGCGGCAGGGGCTACACCTTC

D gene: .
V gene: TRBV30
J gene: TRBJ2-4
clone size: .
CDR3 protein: CAWNYGGPGAKNIQYF
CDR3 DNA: TGTGCCTGGAATTATGGAGGGCCAGGGGCCAAAAACATTCAGTACTTC

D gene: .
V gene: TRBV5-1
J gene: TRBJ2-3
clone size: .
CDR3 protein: CASSLGGSSTDTQYF
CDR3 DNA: TGCGCCAGCAGCTTGGGCGGGTCTAGCACAGATACGCAGTATTTT

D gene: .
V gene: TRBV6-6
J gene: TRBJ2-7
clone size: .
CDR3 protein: CASAGVNEQYF
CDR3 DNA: TGTGCCAGCGCCGGGGTCAACGAGCAGTACTTC

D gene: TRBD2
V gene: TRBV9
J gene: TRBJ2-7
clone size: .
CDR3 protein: CASSVATSGPYEQYF
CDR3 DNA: TGTGCCAGCAGCGTTGCGACTAGCGGTCCCTACGAGCAGTACTTC

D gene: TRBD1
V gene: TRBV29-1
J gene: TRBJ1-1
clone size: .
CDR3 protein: CSASGQTYTEAFF
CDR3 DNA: TGCAGCGCTTCGGGACAGACATACACTGAAGCTTTCTTT

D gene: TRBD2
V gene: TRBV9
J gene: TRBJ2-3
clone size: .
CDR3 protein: CASSVDQGLVGEAQYF
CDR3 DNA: TGTGCCAGCAGCGTAGATCAGGGACTAGTGGGCGAGGCGCAGTATTTT

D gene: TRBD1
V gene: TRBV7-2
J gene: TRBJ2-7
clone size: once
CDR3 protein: CASSLAGTGPYEQYF
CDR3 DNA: TGTGCCAGCAGCTTAGCCGGGACAGGGCCCTACGAGCAGTACTTC

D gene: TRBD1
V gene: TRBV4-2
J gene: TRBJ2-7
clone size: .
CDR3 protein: CASSQEGADRGFQYF
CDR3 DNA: TGTGCCAGCAGCCAAGAGGGTGCGGACAGGGGGTTCCAGTACTTC

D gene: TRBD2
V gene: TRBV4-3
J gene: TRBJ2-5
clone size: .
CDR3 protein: CASSQDWTSLETQYF
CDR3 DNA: TGCGCCAGCAGCCAAGATTGGACTAGTTTAGAGACCCAGTACTTC

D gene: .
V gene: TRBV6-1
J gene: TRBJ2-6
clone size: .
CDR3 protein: CASSEWDTYSGANVLTF
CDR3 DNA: TGTGCCAGCAGTGAATGGGACACTTACTCTGGGGCCAACGTCCTGACTTTC